This T cell receptor beta chain is drawn from a study of cytomegalovirus exposure and HLA in healthy donors. Per the germline V gene, CDR1 is MNHNS and CDR2 is SASEGT. Trimming removed 2 bases at V and 7 bases at J, with 8 bases between. The CDR3 is made up of 12 amino acids. The PCR employed 60 Vbeta primers together with 13 Jbeta primers. Here immunoSEQ multiplex PCR was the method, and the copy in TCRdb shows in-frame clones only, minus some. This sample has about 150,000 clones, with approximately 80% found just once. Findings of the study overall: Evidence from a later analysis indicated that most CMV-associated TCR beta chains looked HLA-restricted. Altogether, 164 TCR beta chains were recorded as cytomegalovirus-associated. Most subjects' HLA-A and HLA-B alleles were reportedly predicted from TCR beta sequences. Productive status was seen about 87% or about 30% of the time for most TCR beta V segments in an earlier analysis.

Comment on this clone: Its cognate antigen is unknown.

The clonotype originates from a woman in her thirties or forties in good health and CMV-seropositive. The chain carries TRBV6-1 and TRBJ1-1, with D uncertain. Sample: PBMCs. The CDR3 DNA sequence: TGTGCCAGCAGTGAAAGCAGGCTTGAAGCTTTCTTT. The encoded protein is CASSESRLEAFF.